This TCR beta chain was recorded in a study of immune evolution from preneoplasia to lung adenocarcinoma. Study results and limitations: Later-stage lesions appeared to have more T cells, more diversity, less clonality.

H&E slides confirmed each diagnosis, reviewed by two pathologists independently. The CDR3 loop spans 16 amino acids. Unmatched junction bases numbered 6, after V lost 4 bases and J lost 3 bases. The V gene's germline CDR1 is MGHRA and CDR2 YSYEKL. A note on this clone: The antigen remains unidentified.

Assay: immunoSEQ multiplex PCR; the TCRdb copy retains only in-frame clones and omits some. The table shows approximately 10,000 clones, with 75% to 85% occurring only once. The rearrangement links TRBV4-1 to TRBJ2-1, with 10 bases fitting TRBD1. The sample was FFPE minimally invasive lung adenocarcinoma tissue. This clonotype was obtained from an older donor with lung adenocarcinoma. CDR3: CASSLGTGANYNEQFF. The CDR3 DNA follows: TGCGCCAGCAGCCTCGGGACAGGGGCAAACTACAATGAGCAGTTCTTC.